This is a list of T cell receptor beta chains from one sample in a study of beta chain features in type 1 diabetes. TCRdb's table, derived via immunoSEQ multiplex PCR, lists solely in-frame clones and lacks some. The table lists about 260,000 clones, around 21% of them singletons. Sample: naive CD4+ T cells from blood. These receptors all come from a woman in her thirties or forties with type 1 diabetes. CDR3s include the opening cysteine and the closing phenylalanine or tryptophan. A D gene is named only where the DNA matches it firmly. The size of a clone is reported for some rows only, either as once, few or many, or as a class for expanded clones.

V gene	D gene	J gene	clone size	CDR3 protein	CDR3 DNA
TRBV4-2	TRBD1	TRBJ1-1	few	CASSLQGQESKVRAFF	TGTGCCAGCAGCCTTCAGGGACAGGAATCTAAGGTGCGAGCTTTCTTT
TRBV28	-	TRBJ2-5	-	CASSFWRGEETQYF	TGTGCCAGCAGTTTCTGGCGCGGCGAAGAGACCCAGTACTTC
TRBV7-2	-	TRBJ1-3	-	CASSPQDSSSGNTIYF	TGTGCCAGCAGCCCCCAAGACAGTTCCTCTGGAAACACCATATATTTT
TRBV7-3	TRBD1	TRBJ1-6	-	CASSLTGTGVSPLHF	TGTGCCAGCAGCTTAACGGGGACAGGGGTTTCACCCCTCCACTTT
TRBV19	-	TRBJ2-5	-	CASSTAGETQYF	TGTGCCAGTAGTACAGCAGGGGAGACCCAGTACTTC
TRBV5-6	TRBD1	TRBJ1-6	few	CASSRQGMNSPLHF	TGTGCCAGCAGCCGACAGGGGATGAATTCACCCCTCCACTTT
TRBV5-4	-	TRBJ1-5	-	CASSLDGVLGNQPQHF	TGTGCCAGCAGCTTGGACGGGGTTCTAGGCAATCAGCCCCAGCATTTT
TRBV30	-	TRBJ2-5	-	CAWTHGAEQETQYF	TGTGCCTGGACCCACGGAGCGGAGCAAGAGACCCAGTACTTC
TRBV30	-	TRBJ2-7	-	CAWASYLNLATYEQYF	TGTGCCTGGGCCTCCTACCTTAATTTAGCAACCTACGAGCAGTACTTC
TRBV18	-	TRBJ1-4	few	CASSPPSVREKLFF	TGTGCCAGCTCACCGCCCTCTGTACGGGAAAAACTGTTTTTT
TRBV30	-	TRBJ1-1	-	CAWSAGPGWGTEAFF	TGTGCCTGGAGTGCCGGCCCAGGGTGGGGCACTGAAGCTTTCTTT
TRBV4-1	-	TRBJ2-2	few	CASSQPPGREQTGELFF	TGCGCCAGCAGCCAACCCCCGGGTAGGGAGCAAACCGGGGAGCTGTTTTTT
TRBV6-5	TRBD2	TRBJ2-1	few	CASSYSGKNDEQFF	TGTGCCAGCAGTTACAGCGGGAAAAACGATGAGCAGTTCTTC
TRBV5-1	-	TRBJ2-5	few	CASSLRPGGETQYF	TGCGCCAGCAGCTTGCGTCCCGGAGGAGAGACCCAGTACTTC
TRBV9	-	TRBJ2-2	-	CASSEGDSASNTGELFF	TGTGCCAGCAGCGAGGGGGATTCCGCTTCGAACACCGGGGAGCTGTTTTTT
TRBV29-1	TRBD1	TRBJ2-5	-	CSSSGRDRDRAPQYF	TGCAGCTCTTCTGGTAGGGACAGGGACCGTGCCCCCCAGTACTTC
TRBV5-6	TRBD2	TRBJ2-1	-	CASSLGLAGGYNEQFF	TGTGCCAGCAGCTTGGGTCTGGCGGGGGGTTACAATGAGCAGTTCTTC
TRBV4-3	-	TRBJ2-7	few	CASSQESRRGYEQYF	TGCGCCAGCAGCCAAGAATCACGCCGGGGATACGAGCAGTACTTC
TRBV4-1	-	TRBJ1-2	few	CASSQPVGGANYGYTF	TGCGCCAGCAGCCAACCAGTCGGAGGGGCTAACTATGGCTACACCTTC
TRBV28	TRBD2	TRBJ2-5	-	CASSSGTRGGETQYF	TGTGCCAGCTCGTCCGGGACTAGGGGGGGAGAGACCCAGTACTTC
TRBV29-1	TRBD2	TRBJ2-2	few	CSVVAGGANTGELFF	TGCAGCGTTGTAGCGGGAGGGGCGAACACCGGGGAGCTGTTTTTT
TRBV29-1	TRBD2	TRBJ2-1	few	CSVETGLAGLYNEQFF	TGCAGCGTTGAAACGGGACTAGCGGGCCTCTACAATGAGCAGTTCTTC